A selection of T cell receptor beta chains follows, all from one sample in a study of blood T cell repertoires in COVID-19. Clones were sequenced by immunoSEQ multiplex PCR, and TCRdb holds only the in-frame ones, with some missing. The profile shows about 170,000 clones, 84% of them singletons. The sample taken for sequencing was peripheral blood. These receptors all stem from a woman aged 70-85 years with COVID-19, enrolled during active disease. Both conserved end residues are part of each CDR3. The D gene is left open where the match is weak.

v_gene: TRBV6-5; j_gene: TRBJ2-7; d_gene: NA; CDR3aa: CASGRENEQYF
v_gene: TRBV29-1; j_gene: TRBJ1-1; d_gene: NA; CDR3aa: CSVATGNTEAFF
v_gene: TRBV7-2; j_gene: TRBJ1-4; d_gene: NA; CDR3aa: CASSLTGDNEKLFF
v_gene: TRBV11-2; j_gene: TRBJ2-1; d_gene: NA; CDR3aa: CASSLARESEQFF
v_gene: TRBV27; j_gene: TRBJ2-2; d_gene: TRBD2; CDR3aa: CASSSLAGGLRELFF
v_gene: TRBV24-1; j_gene: TRBJ2-5; d_gene: NA; CDR3aa: CATGTTGAQETQYF
v_gene: TRBV2; j_gene: TRBJ1-1; d_gene: NA; CDR3aa: CASSNAGLNTEAFF
v_gene: TRBV28; j_gene: TRBJ1-2; d_gene: NA; CDR3aa: CASLAPRGGYTF
v_gene: TRBV12-3/TRBV12-4; j_gene: TRBJ1-5; d_gene: NA; CDR3aa: CASSFLESQPQHF
v_gene: TRBV6-2/TRBV6-3; j_gene: TRBJ2-3; d_gene: TRBD2; CDR3aa: CASSYSRLATDTQYF
v_gene: TRBV28; j_gene: TRBJ2-1; d_gene: TRBD1; CDR3aa: CASTTGGLSSYNEQFF
v_gene: TRBV7-3; j_gene: TRBJ1-1; d_gene: NA; CDR3aa: CASRLGGGWNTEAFF
v_gene: TRBV28; j_gene: TRBJ1-1; d_gene: NA; CDR3aa: CASTPLASIRGAFF
v_gene: TRBV28; j_gene: TRBJ1-6; d_gene: NA; CDR3aa: CASSLGRKDSPLHF
v_gene: TRBV2; j_gene: TRBJ1-5; d_gene: TRBD1; CDR3aa: CASSVGQGAKPQHF
v_gene: TRBV29-1; j_gene: TRBJ1-2; d_gene: TRBD1; CDR3aa: CSVDHRDRGEGGYTF
v_gene: TRBV7-2; j_gene: TRBJ2-7; d_gene: NA; CDR3aa: CASSPAGGSAYEQYF
v_gene: TRBV11-3; j_gene: TRBJ2-2; d_gene: NA; CDR3aa: CASSSGAGLGTGELFF
v_gene: TRBV19; j_gene: TRBJ1-5; d_gene: NA; CDR3aa: CASSISLYRISNQPQHF
v_gene: TRBV18; j_gene: TRBJ1-1; d_gene: NA; CDR3aa: CASSQITEAFF
v_gene: TRBV12-3/TRBV12-4; j_gene: TRBJ1-5; d_gene: NA; CDR3aa: CASSLGQAQPQHF
v_gene: TRBV4-2; j_gene: TRBJ2-7; d_gene: TRBD1; CDR3aa: CASSQGGGSSYEQYF
v_gene: TRBV18; j_gene: TRBJ2-6; d_gene: NA; CDR3aa: CASSPETGANVLTF
v_gene: TRBV28; j_gene: TRBJ2-3; d_gene: TRBD1; CDR3aa: CASSFVGQETDTQYF
v_gene: TRBV12-5; j_gene: TRBJ1-5; d_gene: NA; CDR3aa: CASGLDLRQPQHF
v_gene: TRBV7-2; j_gene: TRBJ2-7; d_gene: NA; CDR3aa: CASSSPRGGYYEQYF
v_gene: TRBV12-3/TRBV12-4; j_gene: TRBJ2-5; d_gene: NA; CDR3aa: CASRPDSQETQYF
v_gene: TRBV19; j_gene: TRBJ1-3; d_gene: NA; CDR3aa: CASSIRIQDNRGNTIYF
v_gene: TRBV6-5; j_gene: TRBJ2-5; d_gene: TRBD2; CDR3aa: CASSYGSGAQETQYF
v_gene: TRBV2; j_gene: TRBJ2-6; d_gene: NA; CDR3aa: CASSERAAAGANVLTF
v_gene: TRBV19; j_gene: TRBJ1-5; d_gene: TRBD1; CDR3aa: CASSVTGGNQPQHF
v_gene: TRBV6-5; j_gene: TRBJ2-3; d_gene: NA; CDR3aa: CASSAITDTQYF
v_gene: TRBV3-1/TRBV3-2; j_gene: TRBJ2-1; d_gene: TRBD2; CDR3aa: CASSPLAGGSSYNEQFF
v_gene: TRBV5-4; j_gene: TRBJ2-5; d_gene: TRBD2; CDR3aa: CASSPAGTSDTIGKTQYF
v_gene: TRBV7-8; j_gene: TRBJ1-2; d_gene: NA; CDR3aa: CASSRQGLGGYTF
v_gene: TRBV6-5; j_gene: TRBJ1-4; d_gene: NA; CDR3aa: CASSYSQGSANEKLFF
v_gene: TRBV6-5; j_gene: TRBJ1-1; d_gene: TRBD1; CDR3aa: CASSYGQATEAFF
v_gene: TRBV7-2; j_gene: TRBJ1-5; d_gene: TRBD1; CDR3aa: CASSLGQGASQPQHF
v_gene: TRBV9; j_gene: TRBJ1-2; d_gene: NA; CDR3aa: CASSVPGYGYTF
v_gene: TRBV14; j_gene: TRBJ1-2; d_gene: NA; CDR3aa: CASSQKPAGDDGYTF
v_gene: TRBV4-2; j_gene: TRBJ1-2; d_gene: NA; CDR3aa: CASSQGIRQGNYGYTF
v_gene: TRBV5-1; j_gene: TRBJ2-5; d_gene: TRBD2; CDR3aa: CASSPTSAQETQYF
v_gene: TRBV27; j_gene: TRBJ2-7; d_gene: TRBD1; CDR3aa: CASSPGQGAYEQYF
v_gene: TRBV7-9; j_gene: TRBJ1-2; d_gene: NA; CDR3aa: CASSSPPRDGYTF
v_gene: TRBV7-9; j_gene: TRBJ1-1; d_gene: NA; CDR3aa: CASSLAPTGSGTEAFF
v_gene: TRBV18; j_gene: TRBJ1-1; d_gene: NA; CDR3aa: CASSLGQSGITEAFF
v_gene: TRBV28; j_gene: TRBJ1-5; d_gene: NA; CDR3aa: CASSFLQGDLTRLNQPQHF
v_gene: TRBV6-2/TRBV6-3; j_gene: TRBJ1-2; d_gene: NA; CDR3aa: CASSSTGGGGAPHRYGYTF
v_gene: TRBV18; j_gene: TRBJ1-1; d_gene: NA; CDR3aa: CASSGGMNTEAFF
v_gene: TRBV5-1; j_gene: TRBJ2-7; d_gene: NA; CDR3aa: CASSLDRIHEQYF
v_gene: TRBV19; j_gene: TRBJ1-5; d_gene: NA; CDR3aa: CASSIITGYQPQHF
v_gene: TRBV20-1; j_gene: TRBJ2-7; d_gene: TRBD2; CDR3aa: CSASGQREGLRPYEQYF
v_gene: TRBV20-1; j_gene: TRBJ2-7; d_gene: TRBD2; CDR3aa: CSASDSTGTTYEQYF
v_gene: TRBV5-1; j_gene: TRBJ1-3; d_gene: TRBD1; CDR3aa: CASSVTSQGALVGNTIYF
v_gene: TRBV5-4; j_gene: TRBJ1-1; d_gene: TRBD1; CDR3aa: CASSSEIRSTGGTEAFF
v_gene: TRBV30; j_gene: TRBJ1-1; d_gene: TRBD1; CDR3aa: CAWSRGLWTGSTEAFF
v_gene: TRBV29-1; j_gene: TRBJ2-1; d_gene: TRBD2; CDR3aa: CSALAGYGNEQFF